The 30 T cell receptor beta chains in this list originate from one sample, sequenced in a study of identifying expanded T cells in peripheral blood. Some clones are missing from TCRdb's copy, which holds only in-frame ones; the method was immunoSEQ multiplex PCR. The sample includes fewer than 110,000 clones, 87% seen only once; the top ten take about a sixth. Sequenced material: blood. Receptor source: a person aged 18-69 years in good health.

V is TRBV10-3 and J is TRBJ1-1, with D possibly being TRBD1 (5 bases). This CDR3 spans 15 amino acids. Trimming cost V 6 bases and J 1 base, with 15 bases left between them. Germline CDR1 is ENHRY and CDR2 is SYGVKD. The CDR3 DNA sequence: TGTGCCATCAGCCCACCCTTGCAGGGGAACACTGAAGCTTTCTTT. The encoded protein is CAISPPLQGNTEAFF.

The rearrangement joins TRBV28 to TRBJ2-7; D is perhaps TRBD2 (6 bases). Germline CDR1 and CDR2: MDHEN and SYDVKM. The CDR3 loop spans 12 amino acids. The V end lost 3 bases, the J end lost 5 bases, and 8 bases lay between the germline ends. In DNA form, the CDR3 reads TGTGCCAGCAGTTTCCCGGGGGACGAGCAGTACTTC. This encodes CASSFPGDEQYF.

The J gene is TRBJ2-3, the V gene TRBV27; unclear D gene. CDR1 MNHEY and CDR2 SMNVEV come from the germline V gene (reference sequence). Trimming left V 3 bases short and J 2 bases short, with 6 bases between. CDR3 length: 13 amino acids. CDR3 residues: CASSFGPTDTQYF. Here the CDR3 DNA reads TGTGCCAGCAGTTTTGGTCCCACAGATACGCAGTATTTT.

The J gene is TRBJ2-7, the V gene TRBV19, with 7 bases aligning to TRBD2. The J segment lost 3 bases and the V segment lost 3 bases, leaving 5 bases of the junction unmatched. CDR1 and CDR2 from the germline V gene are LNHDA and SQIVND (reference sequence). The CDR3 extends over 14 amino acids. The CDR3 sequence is CASSMTSRRYEQYF. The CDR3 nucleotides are TGTGCCAGTAGTATGACTAGCCGACGCTACGAGCAGTACTTC.

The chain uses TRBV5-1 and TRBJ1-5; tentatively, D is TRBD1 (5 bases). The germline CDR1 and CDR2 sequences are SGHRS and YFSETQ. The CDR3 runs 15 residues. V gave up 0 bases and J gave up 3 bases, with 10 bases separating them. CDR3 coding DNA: TGCGCCAGCAGCTTGGGAGGGGTTCCCAATCAGCCCCAGCATTTT. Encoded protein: CASSLGGVPNQPQHF. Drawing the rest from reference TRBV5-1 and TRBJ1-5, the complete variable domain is KAGVTQTPRYLIKTRGQQVTLSCSPISGHRSVSWYQQTPGQGLQFLFEYFSETQRNKGNFPGRFSGRQFSNSRSEMNVSTLELGDSALYLCASSLGGVPNQPQHFGDGTRLSIL.

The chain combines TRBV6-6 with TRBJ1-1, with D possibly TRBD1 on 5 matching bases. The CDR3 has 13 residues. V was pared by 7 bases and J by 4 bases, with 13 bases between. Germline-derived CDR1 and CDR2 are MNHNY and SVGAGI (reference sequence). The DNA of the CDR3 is TGTGCCAGCAAGTTAAGGGACCTCACTGAAGCTTTCTTT. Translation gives CASKLRDLTEAFF.

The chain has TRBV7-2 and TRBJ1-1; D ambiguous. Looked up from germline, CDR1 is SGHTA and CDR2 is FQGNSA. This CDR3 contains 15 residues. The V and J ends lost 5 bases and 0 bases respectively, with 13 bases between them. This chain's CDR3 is CASSQTLGMNTEAFF. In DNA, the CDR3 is TGTGCCAGCAGCCAAACACTGGGGATGAACACTGAAGCTTTCTTT.

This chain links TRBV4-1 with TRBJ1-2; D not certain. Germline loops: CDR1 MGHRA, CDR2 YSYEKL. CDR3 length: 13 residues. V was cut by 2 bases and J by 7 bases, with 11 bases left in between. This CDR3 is CASSQSGPLGYTF. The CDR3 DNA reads TGCGCCAGCAGCCAATCTGGGCCCCTTGGCTACACCTTC.

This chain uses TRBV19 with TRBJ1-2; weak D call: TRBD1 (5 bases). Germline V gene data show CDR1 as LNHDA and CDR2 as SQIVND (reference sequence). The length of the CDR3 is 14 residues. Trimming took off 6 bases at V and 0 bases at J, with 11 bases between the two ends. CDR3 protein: CASSRDGANYGYTF. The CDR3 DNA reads TGTGCCAGTAGCCGGGACGGAGCTAACTATGGCTACACCTTC. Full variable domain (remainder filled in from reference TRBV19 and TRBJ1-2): DGGITQSPKYLFRKEGQNVTLSCEQNLNHDAMYWYRQDPGQGLRLIYYSQIVNDFQKGDIAEGYSVSREKKESFPLTVTSAQKNPTAFYLCASSRDGANYGYTFGSGTRLTVV.

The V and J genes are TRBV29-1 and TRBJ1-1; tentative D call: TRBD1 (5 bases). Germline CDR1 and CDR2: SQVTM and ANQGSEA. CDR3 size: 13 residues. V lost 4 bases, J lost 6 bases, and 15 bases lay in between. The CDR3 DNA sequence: TGCAGCGTTGGGGGCCTAGGGTACCCTGAAGCTTTCTTT. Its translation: CSVGGLGYPEAFF.

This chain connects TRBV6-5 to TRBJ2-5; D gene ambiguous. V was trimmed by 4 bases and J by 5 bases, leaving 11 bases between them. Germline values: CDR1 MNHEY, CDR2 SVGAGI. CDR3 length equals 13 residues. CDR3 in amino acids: CASSFGLRETQYF. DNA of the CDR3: TGTGCCAGCAGTTTCGGCCTGAGGGAGACCCAGTACTTC.

In DNA form, the CDR3 reads TGCAGCGAGGAGTCTGGGACCCAGTACTTC. Translating gives CSEESGTQYF. This chain joins TRBV29-1 and TRBJ2-5; D is unclear. Germline-derived CDR1 and CDR2 are SQVTM and ANQGSEA. V gave up 7 bases and J gave up 7 bases, with 10 bases separating them. The CDR3 is made up of 10 amino acids.

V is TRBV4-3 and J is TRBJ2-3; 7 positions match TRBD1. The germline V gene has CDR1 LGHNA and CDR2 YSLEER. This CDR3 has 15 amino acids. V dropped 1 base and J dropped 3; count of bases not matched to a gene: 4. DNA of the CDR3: TGCGCCAGCAGCCAAGGGGGCAGGGGGACAGATACGCAGTATTTT. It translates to CASSQGGRGTDTQYF.

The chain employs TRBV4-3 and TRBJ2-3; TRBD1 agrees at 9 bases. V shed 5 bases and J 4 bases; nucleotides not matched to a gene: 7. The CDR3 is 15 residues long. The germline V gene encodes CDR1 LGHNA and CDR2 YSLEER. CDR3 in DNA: TGCGCCAGCAGCGAACAGGGGGCTGCATCAGATACGCAGTATTTT. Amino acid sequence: CASSEQGAASDTQYF.

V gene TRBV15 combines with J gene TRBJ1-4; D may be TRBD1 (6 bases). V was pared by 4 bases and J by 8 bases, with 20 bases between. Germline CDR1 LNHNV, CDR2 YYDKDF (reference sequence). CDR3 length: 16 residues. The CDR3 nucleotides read TGTGCCACCAGCAACCCCGTGGGGGGGCGTAGGGAAAAACTGTTTTTT. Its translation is CATSNPVGGRREKLFF.

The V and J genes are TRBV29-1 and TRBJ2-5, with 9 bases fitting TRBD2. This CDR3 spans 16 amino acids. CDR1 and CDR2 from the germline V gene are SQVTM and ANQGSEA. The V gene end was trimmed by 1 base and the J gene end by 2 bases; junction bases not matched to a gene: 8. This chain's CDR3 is CSVEGPAGGPQETQYF. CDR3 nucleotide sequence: TGCAGCGTTGAAGGTCCAGCGGGGGGCCCACAAGAGACCCAGTACTTC. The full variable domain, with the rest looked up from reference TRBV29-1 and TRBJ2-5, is SAVISQKPSRDICQRGTSLTIQCQVDSQVTMMFWYRQQPGQSLTLIATANQGSEATYESGFVIDKFPISRPNLTFSTLTVSNMSPEDSSIYLCSVEGPAGGPQETQYFGPGTRLLVL.

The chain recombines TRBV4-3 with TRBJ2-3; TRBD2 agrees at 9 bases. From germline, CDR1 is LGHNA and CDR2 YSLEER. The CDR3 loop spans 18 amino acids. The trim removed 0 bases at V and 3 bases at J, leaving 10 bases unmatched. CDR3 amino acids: CASSQESGGPVVTDTQYF. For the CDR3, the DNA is TGCGCCAGCAGCCAAGAAAGCGGGGGGCCGGTTGTAACAGATACGCAGTATTTT.

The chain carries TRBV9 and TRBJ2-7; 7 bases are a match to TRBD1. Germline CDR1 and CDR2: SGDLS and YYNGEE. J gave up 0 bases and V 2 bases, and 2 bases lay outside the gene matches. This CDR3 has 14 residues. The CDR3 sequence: CASSVTGNSYEQYF. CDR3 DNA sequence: TGTGCCAGCAGCGTGACAGGGAACTCCTACGAGCAGTACTTC.

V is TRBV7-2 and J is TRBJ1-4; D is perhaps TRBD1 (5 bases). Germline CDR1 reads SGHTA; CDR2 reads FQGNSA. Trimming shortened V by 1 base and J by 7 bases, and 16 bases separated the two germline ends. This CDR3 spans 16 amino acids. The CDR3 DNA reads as TGTGCCAGCAGCTTAGTCCCAGGGAAGTTAGGTGAAAAACTGTTTTTT. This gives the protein CASSLVPGKLGEKLFF.

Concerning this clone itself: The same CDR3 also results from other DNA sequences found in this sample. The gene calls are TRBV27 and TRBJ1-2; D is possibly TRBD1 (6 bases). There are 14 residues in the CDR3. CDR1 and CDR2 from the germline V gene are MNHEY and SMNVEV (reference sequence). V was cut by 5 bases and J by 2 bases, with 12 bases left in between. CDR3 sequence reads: CASSRGQSNYGYTF. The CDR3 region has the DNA TGTGCCAGCAGTCGCGGACAGTCAAACTATGGCTACACCTTC.

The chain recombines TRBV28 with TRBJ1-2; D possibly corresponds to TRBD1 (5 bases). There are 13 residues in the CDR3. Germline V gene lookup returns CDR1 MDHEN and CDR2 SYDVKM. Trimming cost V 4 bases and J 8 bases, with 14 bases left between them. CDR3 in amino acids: CASSYQGTGGYTF. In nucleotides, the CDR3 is TGTGCCAGCAGTTATCAGGGTACCGGAGGCTACACCTTC.

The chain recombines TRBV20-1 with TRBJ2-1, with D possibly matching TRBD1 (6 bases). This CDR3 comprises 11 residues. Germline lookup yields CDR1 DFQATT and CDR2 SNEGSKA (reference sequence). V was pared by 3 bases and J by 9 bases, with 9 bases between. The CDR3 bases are TGCAGTGCTAGGAGGGGGACTGAGCAGTTCTTC. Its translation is CSARRGTEQFF.

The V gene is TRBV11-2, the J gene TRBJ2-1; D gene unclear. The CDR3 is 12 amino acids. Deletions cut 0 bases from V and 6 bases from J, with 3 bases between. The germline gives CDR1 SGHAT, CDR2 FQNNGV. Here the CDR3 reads CASSLDPNEQFF. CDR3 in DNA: TGTGCCAGCAGCTTAGATCCCAATGAGCAGTTCTTC.

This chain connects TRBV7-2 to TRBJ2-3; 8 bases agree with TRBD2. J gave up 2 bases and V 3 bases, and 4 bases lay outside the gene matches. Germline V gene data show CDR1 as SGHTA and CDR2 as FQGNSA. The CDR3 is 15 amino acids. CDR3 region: CASSFGSGVTDTQYF. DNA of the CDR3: TGTGCCAGCAGCTTTGGTAGCGGGGTCACAGATACGCAGTATTTT.

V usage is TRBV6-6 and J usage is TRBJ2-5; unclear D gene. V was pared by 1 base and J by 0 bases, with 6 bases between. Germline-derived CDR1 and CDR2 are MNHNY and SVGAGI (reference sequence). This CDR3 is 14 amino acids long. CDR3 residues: CASSYYGYQETQYF. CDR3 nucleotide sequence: TGTGCCAGCAGTTACTACGGATACCAAGAGACCCAGTACTTC.

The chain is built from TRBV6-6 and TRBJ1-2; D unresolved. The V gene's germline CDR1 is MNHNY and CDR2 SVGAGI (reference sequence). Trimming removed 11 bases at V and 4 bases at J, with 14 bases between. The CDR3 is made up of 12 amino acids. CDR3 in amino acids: CAAISYGYGYTF. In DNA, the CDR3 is TGTGCCGCCATATCGTATGGCTATGGCTACACCTTC.

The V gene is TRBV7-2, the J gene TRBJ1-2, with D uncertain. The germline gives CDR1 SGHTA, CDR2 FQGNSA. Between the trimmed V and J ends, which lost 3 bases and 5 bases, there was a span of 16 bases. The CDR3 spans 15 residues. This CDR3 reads CASSFDTWPLYGYTF. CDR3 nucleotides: TGTGCCAGCAGCTTTGACACGTGGCCCTTATATGGCTACACCTTC.

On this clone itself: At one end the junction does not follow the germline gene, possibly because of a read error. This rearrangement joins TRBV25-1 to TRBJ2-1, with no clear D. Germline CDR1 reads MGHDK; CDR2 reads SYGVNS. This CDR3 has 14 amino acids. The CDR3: CASGDLGKINEQFF. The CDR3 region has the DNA TGTGCCAGCGGTGATCTGGGCAAAATAAATGAGCAGTTCTTC.

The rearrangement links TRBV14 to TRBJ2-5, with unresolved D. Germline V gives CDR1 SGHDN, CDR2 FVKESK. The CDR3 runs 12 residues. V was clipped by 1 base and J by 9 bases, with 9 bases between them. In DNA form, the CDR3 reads TGTGCCAGCAGCCAAGTCGGGCAGGCCCAGTACTTC. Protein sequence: CASSQVGQAQYF.

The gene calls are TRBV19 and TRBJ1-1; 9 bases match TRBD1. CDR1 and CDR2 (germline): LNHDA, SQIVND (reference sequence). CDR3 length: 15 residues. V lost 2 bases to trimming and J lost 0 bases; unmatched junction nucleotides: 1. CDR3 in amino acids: CASSITGGLNTEAFF. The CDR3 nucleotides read TGTGCCAGTAGTATAACAGGGGGCCTGAACACTGAAGCTTTCTTT.